This entry features one T cell receptor beta chain sequence. Its specificity is unknown. Sequenced patients had Stevens-Johnson syndrome or toxic epidermal necrolysis caused by carbamazepine. TCR subtype-specific primers in iRepertoire multiplex PCR prepared libraries for bulk and single-cell sequencing. Bulk TCR beta libraries: multiplex PCR with V-, D- and J-region primers. TCRdb re-called the multiplex PCR reads and gives one entry per CDR3 protein, without DNA. This table lists over 20,000 distinct CDR3 sequences. The sample belongs to a study of T cells in severe cutaneous drug reactions. Overall study: A European registry, Taiwan and Thailand supplied patients during about 2010 to 2019. Only probable or definite SJS/TEN or DRESS cases by RegiSCAR were enrolled. Study-wide findings and caveats: TRBV12-4 use rose strongly in carbamazepine-induced Stevens-Johnson syndrome or toxic epidermal necrolysis, averaging about 30% in blister cells and about 4.6% in PBMC.

CDR3 size: 15 residues. The germline gives CDR1 MNHEY, CDR2 SMNVEV (reference sequence). This TCR derives from a human donor with toxic epidermal necrolysis, a severe cutaneous drug reaction. The material sequenced was PBMCs. The chain recombines TRBV27 with TRBJ2-5; lacking DNA, the TRBD2 call made by TCRdb goes unchecked. The CDR3 sequence: CASSLEGYPQETQYF.